This TCR beta chain comes out of a study of shared clonotypes between healthy human individuals. Study-level background: Three plates were used per donor for CD4 naive, three for CD4 memory, two for CD8 naive and one for CD8 memory.

The CDR3 is made up of 15 amino acids. The J segment lost 7 bases and the V segment lost 0 bases, leaving 5 bases of the junction unmatched. Germline lookup yields CDR1 MNHEY and CDR2 SVGAGI. Comment on this clone: Its antigen is unknown.

Whole-study results and caveats: The authors sampled blood alone, and tissue repertoires likely differ. Among donors, the sharing of clonotypes was expected to be influenced by sequencing depth.

On sorted subsets, replicate PCRs used about 200 ng DNA, or around 30,000 T cell genomes. Assay: immunoSEQ multiplex PCR; the TCRdb copy retains only in-frame clones and omits some. The sample lists millions of clones, 80% to 95% occurring once. This sequence joins TRBV6-5 and TRBJ2-1; TRBD1 aligns across 8 bases. This sequence originates from a man younger than 35 in good health. Some clones in this sample may be carry-over from other donors' samples. Sequences were obtained from naive CD4+ T cells from PBMCs. The subset here: CD45RA+ positively selected. This CDR3 is CASSYSTGVSNEQFF. In DNA form, the CDR3 reads TGTGCCAGCAGTTACTCGACAGGGGTTTCGAATGAGCAGTTCTTC.